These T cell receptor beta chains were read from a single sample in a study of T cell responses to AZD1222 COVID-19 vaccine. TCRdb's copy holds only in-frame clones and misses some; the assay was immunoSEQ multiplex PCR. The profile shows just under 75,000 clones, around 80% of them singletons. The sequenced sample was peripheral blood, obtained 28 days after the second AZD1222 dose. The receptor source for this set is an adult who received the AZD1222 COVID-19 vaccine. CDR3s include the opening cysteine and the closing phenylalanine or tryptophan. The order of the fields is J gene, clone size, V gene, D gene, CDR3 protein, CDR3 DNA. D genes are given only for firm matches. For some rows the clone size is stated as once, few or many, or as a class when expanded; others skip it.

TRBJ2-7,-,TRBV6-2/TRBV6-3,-,CASSYQYEQYF,TGTGCCAGCAGTTATCAGTACGAGCAGTACTTC
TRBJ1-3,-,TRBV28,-,CASSRTLLNTIYF,TGTGCCAGCTCCAGGACGTTACTGAACACCATATATTTT
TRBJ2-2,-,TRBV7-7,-,CASSLDGTPNTGELFF,TGTGCTAGCAGCTTAGACGGAACCCCGAACACCGGGGAGCTGTTTTTT
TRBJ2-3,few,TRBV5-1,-,CASSPEGWADTQYF,TGCGCCAGCAGCCCGGAGGGTTGGGCAGATACGCAGTATTTT
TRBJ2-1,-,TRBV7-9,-,CASSPEGGNEQFF,TGTGCCAGCAGCCCCGAGGGGGGTAATGAGCAGTTCTTC
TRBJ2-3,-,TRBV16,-,CASSQTDSSTDTQYF,TGTGCCAGCAGCCAAACCGACAGTAGCACAGATACGCAGTATTTT
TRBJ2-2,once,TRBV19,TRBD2,CASSTPGLAGGSGELFF,TGTGCCAGTAGTACCCCGGGACTAGCGGGGGGCTCCGGGGAGCTGTTTTTT
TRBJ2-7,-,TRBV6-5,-,CASSYSRTSLGYEQYF,TGTGCCAGCAGTTACTCGAGAACCTCCCTGGGCTACGAGCAGTACTTC
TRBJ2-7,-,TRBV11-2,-,CASGRTIHYEQYF,TGTGCCAGCGGACGGACCATCCACTACGAGCAGTACTTC
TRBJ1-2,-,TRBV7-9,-,CASSSDSDYGYTF,TGTGCCAGCAGCTCGGACAGCGACTATGGCTACACCTTC
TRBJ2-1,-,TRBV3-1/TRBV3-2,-,CASSRWANYNEQFF,TGTGCCAGCAGCCGATGGGCGAACTACAATGAGCAGTTCTTC
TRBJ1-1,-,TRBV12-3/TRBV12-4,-,CASSQEQNTEAFF,TGTGCCAGCAGCCAGGAACAGAACACTGAAGCTTTCTTT